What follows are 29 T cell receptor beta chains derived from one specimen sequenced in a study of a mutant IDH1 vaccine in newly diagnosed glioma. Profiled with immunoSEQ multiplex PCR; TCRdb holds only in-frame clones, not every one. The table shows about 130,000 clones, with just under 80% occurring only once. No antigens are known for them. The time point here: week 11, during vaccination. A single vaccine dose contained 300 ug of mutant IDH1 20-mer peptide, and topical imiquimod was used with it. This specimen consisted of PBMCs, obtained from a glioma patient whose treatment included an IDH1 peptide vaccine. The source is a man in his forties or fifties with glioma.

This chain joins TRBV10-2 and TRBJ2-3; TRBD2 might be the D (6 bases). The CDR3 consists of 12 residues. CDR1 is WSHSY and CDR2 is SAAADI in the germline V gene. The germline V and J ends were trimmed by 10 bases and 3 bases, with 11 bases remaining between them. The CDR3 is CATHAGTDTQYF. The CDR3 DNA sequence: TGCGCCACCCACGCGGGGACAGATACGCAGTATTTT.

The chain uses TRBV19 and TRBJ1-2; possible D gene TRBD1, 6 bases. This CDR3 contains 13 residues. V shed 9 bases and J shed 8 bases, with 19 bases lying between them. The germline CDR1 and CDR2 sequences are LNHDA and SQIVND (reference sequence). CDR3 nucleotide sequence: TGTGCCAGCGGACAGCTCTTTCCTCGGGGCTACACCTTC. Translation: CASGQLFPRGYTF.

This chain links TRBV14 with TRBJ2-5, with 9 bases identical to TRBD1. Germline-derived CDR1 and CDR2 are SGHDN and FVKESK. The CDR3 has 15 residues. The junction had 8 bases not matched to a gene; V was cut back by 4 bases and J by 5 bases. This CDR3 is CASSPRDRVRETQYF. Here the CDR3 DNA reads TGTGCCAGCAGCCCCCGGGACAGGGTTCGGGAGACCCAGTACTTC.

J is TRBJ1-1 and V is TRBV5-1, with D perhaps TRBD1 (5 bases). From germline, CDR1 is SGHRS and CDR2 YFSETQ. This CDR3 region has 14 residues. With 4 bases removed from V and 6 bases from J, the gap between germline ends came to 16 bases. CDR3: CASSPGTPSAEAFF. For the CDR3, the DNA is TGCGCCAGCAGCCCGGGGACTCCTAGCGCTGAAGCTTTCTTT.

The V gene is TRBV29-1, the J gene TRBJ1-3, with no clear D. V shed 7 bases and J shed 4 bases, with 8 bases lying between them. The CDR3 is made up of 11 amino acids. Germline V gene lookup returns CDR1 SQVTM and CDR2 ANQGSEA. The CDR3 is CSGALGNTIYF. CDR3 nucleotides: TGCAGCGGTGCACTAGGAAACACCATATATTTT.

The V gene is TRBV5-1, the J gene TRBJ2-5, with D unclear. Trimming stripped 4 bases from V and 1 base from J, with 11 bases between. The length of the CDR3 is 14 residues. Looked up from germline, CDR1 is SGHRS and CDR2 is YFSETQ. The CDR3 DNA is TGCGCCAGCAGCCTCCCAGGTGGCCAAGAGACCCAGTACTTC. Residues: CASSLPGGQETQYF.

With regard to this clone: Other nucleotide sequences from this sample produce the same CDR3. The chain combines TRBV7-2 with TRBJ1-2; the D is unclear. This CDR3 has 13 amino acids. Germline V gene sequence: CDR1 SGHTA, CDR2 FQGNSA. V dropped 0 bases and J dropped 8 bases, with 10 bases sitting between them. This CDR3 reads CASSLALREGYTF. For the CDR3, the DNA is TGTGCCAGCAGCTTAGCGCTAAGAGAGGGCTACACCTTC.

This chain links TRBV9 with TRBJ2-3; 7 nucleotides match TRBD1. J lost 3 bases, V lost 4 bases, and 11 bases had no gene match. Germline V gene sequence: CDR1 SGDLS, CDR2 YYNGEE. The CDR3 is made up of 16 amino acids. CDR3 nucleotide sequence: TGTGCCAGCAGCCCGAAGACAGGGACGAGTACAGATACGCAGTATTTT. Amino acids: CASSPKTGTSTDTQYF. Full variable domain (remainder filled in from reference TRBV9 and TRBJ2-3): DSGVTQTPKHLITATGQRVTLRCSPRSGDLSVYWYQQSLDQGLQFLIQYYNGEERAKGNILERFSAQQFPDLHSELNLSSLELGDSALYFCASSPKTGTSTDTQYFGPGTRLTVL.

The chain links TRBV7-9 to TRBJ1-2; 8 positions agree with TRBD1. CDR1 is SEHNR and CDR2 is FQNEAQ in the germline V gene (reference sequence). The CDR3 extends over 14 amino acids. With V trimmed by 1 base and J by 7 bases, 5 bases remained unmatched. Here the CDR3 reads CASSLGTDRAGYTF. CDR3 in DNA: TGTGCCAGCAGCTTAGGGACGGACAGGGCTGGCTACACCTTC.

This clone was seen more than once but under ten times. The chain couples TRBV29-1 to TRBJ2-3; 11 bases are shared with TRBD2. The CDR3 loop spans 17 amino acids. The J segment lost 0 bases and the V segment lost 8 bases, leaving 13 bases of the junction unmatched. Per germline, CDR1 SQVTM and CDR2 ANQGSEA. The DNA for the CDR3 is TGCAGCTCTAGACTAGCGGGGTACTCCGATAGCACAGATACGCAGTATTTT. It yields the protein CSSRLAGYSDSTDTQYF.

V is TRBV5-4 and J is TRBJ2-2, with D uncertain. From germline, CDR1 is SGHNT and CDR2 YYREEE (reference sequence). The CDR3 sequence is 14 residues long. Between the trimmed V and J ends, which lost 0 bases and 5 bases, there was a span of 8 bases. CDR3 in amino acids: CASSLVGETGELFF. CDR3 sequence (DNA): TGTGCCAGCAGCTTGGTCGGAGAAACCGGGGAGCTGTTTTTT.

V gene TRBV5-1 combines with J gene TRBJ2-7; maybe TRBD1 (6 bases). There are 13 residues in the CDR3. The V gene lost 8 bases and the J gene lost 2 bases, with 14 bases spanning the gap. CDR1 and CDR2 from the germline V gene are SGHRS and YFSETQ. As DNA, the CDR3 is TGCGCCAGTAGCGTGGGGGACACCTACGAGCAGTACTTC. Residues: CASSVGDTYEQYF.

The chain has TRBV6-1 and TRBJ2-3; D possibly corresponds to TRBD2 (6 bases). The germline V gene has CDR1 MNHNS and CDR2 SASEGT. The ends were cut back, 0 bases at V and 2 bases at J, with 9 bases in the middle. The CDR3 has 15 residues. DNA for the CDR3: TGTGCCAGCAGTGAAGCACGGGGGTACACAGATACGCAGTATTTT. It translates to CASSEARGYTDTQYF.

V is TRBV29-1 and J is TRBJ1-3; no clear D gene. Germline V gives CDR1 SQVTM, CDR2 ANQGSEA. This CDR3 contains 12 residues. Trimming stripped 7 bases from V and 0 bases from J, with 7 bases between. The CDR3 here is CSGWISGNTIYF. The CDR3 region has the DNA TGCAGCGGGTGGATCTCTGGAAACACCATATATTTT.

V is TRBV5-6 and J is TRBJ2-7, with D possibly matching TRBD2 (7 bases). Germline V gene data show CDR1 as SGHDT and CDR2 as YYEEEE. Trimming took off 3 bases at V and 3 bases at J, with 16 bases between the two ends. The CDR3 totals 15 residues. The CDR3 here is CASSSPGGLYYEQYF. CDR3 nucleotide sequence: TGTGCCAGCAGCTCCCCCGGGGGGCTCTACTACGAGCAGTACTTC.

CDR3 nucleotides: TGTGCCACCAGCAGTCGCTTAGGCGGGACAGATACGCAGTATTTT. It codes for CATSSRLGGTDTQYF. The V call is TRBV15, the J call TRBJ2-3, with D maybe TRBD2 (5 bases). The germline V and J ends were trimmed by 3 bases and 3 bases, with 13 bases remaining between them. The CDR3 spans 15 residues. Per the germline V gene, CDR1 is LNHNV and CDR2 is YYDKDF (reference sequence).

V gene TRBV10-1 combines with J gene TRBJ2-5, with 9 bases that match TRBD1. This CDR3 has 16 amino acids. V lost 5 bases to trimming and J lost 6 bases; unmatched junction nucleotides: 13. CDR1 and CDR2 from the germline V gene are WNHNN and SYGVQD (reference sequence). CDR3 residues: CASSFNPGQGRKTQYF. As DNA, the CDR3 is TGCGCCAGCAGTTTCAACCCAGGACAGGGGCGGAAGACCCAGTACTTC.

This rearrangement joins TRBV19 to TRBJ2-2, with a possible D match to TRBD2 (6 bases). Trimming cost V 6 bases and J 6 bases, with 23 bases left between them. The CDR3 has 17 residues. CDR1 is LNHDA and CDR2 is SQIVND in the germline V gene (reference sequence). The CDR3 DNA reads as TGTGCCAGTAGAATCGAGGGGACTTTCCTACCCGCCGGGGAGCTGTTTTTT. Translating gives CASRIEGTFLPAGELFF. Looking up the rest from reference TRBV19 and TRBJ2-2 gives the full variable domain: DGGITQSPKYLFRKEGQNVTLSCEQNLNHDAMYWYRQDPGQGLRLIYYSQIVNDFQKGDIAEGYSVSREKKESFPLTVTSAQKNPTAFYLCASRIEGTFLPAGELFFGEGSRLTVL.

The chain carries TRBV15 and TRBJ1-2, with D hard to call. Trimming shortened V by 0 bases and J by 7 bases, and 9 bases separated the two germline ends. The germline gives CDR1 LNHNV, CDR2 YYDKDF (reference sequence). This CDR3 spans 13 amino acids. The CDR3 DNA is TGTGCCACCAGCAGAGATGGGTTGGCTGGCTACACCTTC. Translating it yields CATSRDGLAGYTF.

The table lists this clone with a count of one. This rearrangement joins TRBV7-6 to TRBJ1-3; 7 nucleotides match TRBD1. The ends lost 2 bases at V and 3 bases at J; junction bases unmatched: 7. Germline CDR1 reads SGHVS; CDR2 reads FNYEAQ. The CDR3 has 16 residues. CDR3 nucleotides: TGTGCCAGCAGCTTAACAGGGGCTGCCGGTGGAAACACCATATATTTT. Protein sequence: CASSLTGAAGGNTIYF.

The CDR3 DNA follows: TGTGCCATCAGCTCAGGGGGCGCGACTGAAGCTTTCTTT. It specifies CAISSGGATEAFF. J is TRBJ1-1 and V is TRBV10-3; 8 bases align to TRBD1. The CDR3 runs to 13 residues. V lost 6 bases and J lost 5; bases outside the gene matches: 5. Germline V gene sequence: CDR1 ENHRY, CDR2 SYGVKD.

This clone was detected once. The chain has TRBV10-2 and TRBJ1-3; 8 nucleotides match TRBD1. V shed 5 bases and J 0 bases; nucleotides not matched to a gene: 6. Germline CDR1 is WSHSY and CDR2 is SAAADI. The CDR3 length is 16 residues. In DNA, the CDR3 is TGCGCCAGCAGTATACAGGGGGATTACTCTGGAAACACCATATATTTT. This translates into CASSIQGDYSGNTIYF.

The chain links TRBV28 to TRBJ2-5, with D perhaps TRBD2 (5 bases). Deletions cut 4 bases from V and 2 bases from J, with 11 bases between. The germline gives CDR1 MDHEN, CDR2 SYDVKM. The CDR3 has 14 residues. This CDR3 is CASSSSGGQETQYF. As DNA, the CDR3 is TGTGCCAGCAGTTCGAGTGGCGGGCAAGAGACCCAGTACTTC. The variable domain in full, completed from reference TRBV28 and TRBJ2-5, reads DVKVTQSSRYLVKRTGEKVFLECVQDMDHENMFWYRQDPGLGLRLIYFSYDVKMKEKGDIPEGYSVSREKKERFSLILESASTNQTSMYLCASSSSGGQETQYFGPGTRLLVL.

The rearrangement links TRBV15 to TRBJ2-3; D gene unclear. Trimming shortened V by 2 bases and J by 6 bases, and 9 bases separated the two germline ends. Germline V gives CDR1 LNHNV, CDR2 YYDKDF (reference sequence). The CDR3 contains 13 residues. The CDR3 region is CATSRSLWDTQYF. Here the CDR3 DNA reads TGTGCCACCAGCAGATCCCTTTGGGATACGCAGTATTTT.

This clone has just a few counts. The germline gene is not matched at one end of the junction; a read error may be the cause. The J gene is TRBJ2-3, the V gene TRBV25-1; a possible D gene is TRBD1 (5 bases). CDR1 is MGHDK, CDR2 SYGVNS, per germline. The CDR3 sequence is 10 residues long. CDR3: CASSHWRTNF. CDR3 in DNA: TGTGCCAGCAGTCACTGGCGGACAAATTTT.

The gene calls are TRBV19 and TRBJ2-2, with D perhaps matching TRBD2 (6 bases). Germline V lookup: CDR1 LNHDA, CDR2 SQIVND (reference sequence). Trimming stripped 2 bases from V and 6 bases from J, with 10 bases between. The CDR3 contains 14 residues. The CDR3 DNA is TGTGCCAGTAGTATAACGGGGGAGGCCGGGGAGCTGTTTTTT. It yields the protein CASSITGEAGELFF.

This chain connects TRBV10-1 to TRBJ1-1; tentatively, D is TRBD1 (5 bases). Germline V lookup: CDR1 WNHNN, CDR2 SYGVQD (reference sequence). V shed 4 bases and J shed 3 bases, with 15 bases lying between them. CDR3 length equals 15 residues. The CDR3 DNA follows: TGCGCCAGCAGTGTTGCAGGGAATAAGGACACTGAAGCTTTCTTT. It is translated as CASSVAGNKDTEAFF.

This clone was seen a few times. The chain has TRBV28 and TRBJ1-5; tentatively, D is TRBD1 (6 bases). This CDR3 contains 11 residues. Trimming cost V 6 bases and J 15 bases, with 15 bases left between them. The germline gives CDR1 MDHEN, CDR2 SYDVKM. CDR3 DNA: TGTGCCAGCAGGGCAGGGGTGTTATGGCATTTT. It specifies CASRAGVLWHF.

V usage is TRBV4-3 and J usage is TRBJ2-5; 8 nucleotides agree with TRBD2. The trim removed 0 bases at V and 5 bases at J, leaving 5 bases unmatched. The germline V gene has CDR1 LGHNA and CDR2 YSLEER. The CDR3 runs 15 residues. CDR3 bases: TGCGCCAGCAGCCAAGAGAGCGGGAGCGGCGAGACCCAGTACTTC. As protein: CASSQESGSGETQYF.